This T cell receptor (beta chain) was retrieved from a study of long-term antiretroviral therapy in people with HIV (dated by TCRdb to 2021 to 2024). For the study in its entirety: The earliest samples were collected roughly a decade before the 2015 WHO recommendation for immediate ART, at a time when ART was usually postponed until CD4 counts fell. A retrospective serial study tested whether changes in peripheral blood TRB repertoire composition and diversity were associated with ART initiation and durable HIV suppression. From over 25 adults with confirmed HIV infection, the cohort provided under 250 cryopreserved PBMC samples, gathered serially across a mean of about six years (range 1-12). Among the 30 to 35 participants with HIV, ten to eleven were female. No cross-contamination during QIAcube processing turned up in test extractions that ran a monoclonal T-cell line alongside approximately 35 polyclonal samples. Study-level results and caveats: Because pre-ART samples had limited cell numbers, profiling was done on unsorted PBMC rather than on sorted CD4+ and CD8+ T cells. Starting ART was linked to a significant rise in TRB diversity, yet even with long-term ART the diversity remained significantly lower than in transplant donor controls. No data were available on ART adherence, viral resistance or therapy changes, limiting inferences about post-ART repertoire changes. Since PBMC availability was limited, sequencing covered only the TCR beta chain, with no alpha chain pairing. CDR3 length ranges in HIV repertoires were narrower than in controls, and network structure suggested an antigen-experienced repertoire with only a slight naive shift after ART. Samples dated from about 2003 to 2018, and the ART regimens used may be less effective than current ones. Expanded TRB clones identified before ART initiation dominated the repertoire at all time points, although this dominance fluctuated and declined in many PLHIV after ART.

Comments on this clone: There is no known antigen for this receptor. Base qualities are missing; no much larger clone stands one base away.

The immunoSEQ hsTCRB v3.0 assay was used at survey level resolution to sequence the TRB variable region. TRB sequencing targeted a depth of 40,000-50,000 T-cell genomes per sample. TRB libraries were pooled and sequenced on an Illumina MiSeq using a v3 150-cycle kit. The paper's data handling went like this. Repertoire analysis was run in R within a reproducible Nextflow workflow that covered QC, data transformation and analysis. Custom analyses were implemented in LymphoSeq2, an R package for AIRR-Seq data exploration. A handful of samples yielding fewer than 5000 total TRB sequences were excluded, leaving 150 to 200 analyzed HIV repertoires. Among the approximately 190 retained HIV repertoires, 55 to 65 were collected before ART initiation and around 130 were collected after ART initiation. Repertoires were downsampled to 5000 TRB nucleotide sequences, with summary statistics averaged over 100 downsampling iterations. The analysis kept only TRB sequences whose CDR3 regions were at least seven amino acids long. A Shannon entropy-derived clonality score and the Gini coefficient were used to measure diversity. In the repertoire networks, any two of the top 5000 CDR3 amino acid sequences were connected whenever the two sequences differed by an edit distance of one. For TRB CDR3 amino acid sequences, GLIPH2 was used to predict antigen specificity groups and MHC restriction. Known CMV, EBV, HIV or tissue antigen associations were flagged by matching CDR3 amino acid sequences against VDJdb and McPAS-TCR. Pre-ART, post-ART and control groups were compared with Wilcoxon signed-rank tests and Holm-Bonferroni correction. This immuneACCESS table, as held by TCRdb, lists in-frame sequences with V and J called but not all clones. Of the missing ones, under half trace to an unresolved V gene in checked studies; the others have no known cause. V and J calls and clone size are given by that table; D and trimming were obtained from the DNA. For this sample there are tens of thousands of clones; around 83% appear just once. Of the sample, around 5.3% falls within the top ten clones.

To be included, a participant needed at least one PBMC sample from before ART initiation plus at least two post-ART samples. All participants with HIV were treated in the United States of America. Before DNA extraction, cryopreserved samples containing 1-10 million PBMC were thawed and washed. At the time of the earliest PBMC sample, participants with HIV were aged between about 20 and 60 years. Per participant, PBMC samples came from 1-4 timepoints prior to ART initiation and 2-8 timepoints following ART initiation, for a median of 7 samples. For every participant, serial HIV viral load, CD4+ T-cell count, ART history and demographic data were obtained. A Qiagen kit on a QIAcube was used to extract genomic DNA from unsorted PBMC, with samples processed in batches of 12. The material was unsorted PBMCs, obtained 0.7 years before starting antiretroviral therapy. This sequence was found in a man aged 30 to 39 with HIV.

In nucleotide form, the sequence is TGTGCCAGCAGGAACGTTGGTCGTCAGGGGGGATCACCCCTCCACTTT. Its coded protein is CASRNVGRQGGSPLHF. The chain is encoded by TRBV7-8 joined to TRBJ1-6, with 7 junctional bases fitting TRBD1. Based on the germline V gene, the CDR1 and CDR2 sequences are SGHVS and FQNEAQ. Trimming removed 6 bases from V and 10 bases from J; the gene matches leave 15 bases unexplained. The CDR3 spans 16 residues, from the cysteine through the phenylalanine. The retained sequence is limited to the CDR3, 48 bases, with the frame set at the first base.